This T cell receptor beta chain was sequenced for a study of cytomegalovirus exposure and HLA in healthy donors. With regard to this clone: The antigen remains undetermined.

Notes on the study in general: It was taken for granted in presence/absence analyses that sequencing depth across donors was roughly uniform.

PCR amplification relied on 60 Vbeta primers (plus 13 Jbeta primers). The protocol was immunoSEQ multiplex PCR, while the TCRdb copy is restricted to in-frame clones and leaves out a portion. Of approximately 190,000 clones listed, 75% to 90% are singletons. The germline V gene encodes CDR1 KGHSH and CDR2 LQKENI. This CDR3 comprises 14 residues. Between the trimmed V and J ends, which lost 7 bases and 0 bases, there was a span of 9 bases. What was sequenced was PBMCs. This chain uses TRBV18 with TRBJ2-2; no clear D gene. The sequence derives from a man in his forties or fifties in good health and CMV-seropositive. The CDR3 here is CASYGVANTGELFF. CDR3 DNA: TGTGCCAGCTATGGAGTCGCGAACACCGGGGAGCTGTTTTTT.